The rows below give T cell receptor beta chains drawn from one sample of a study of T-cell reconstitution after alpha-beta-depleted transplantation in children. From the PCR reads, TCRdb called clonotypes with MiXCR, one entry per CDR3 protein. Among about 510,000 distinct CDR3 sequences listed, approximately 10% were seen once. The specimen comprised PBMCs, mostly from graft donor cells, sampled 180 days after TCRalphabeta/CD19-depleted stem cell transplant. These receptors all stem from a female patient aged 2-10 years who had a stem cell transplant for aplastic anemia, so the T cells may come from the graft donor. Each CDR3 is given with its conserved first and last residue. The D gene is left open where the match is weak. Some rows mark clone size as missing; the rest say once, few, many or name a class of expanded clone.

DNA: TGCAGCGCCGGCCAGAGGAGGACTGAAGCTTTCTTT
CDR3: CSAGQRRTEAFF
V: TRBV29-1
D: NA
J: TRBJ1-1
size: few

DNA: TGCAGCGTTGGTCCGGTAAACAATGAGCAGTTCTTC
CDR3: CSVGPVNNEQFF
V: TRBV29-1
D: NA
J: TRBJ2-1
size: NA

DNA: TGTGCCAGCAGTCCCCCAACAGATACGCAGTATTTT
CDR3: CASSPPTDTQYF
V: TRBV18
D: NA
J: TRBJ2-3
size: many

DNA: TGTGCCAGCTCACCACCGGTGGGCATGCCCAAGGGGGCCAACGTCCTGACTTTC
CDR3: CASSPPVGMPKGANVLTF
V: TRBV18
D: NA
J: TRBJ2-6
size: few

DNA: TGTGCCAGCAACCCCGGGACAGTGGACAACTATGGCTACACCTTC
CDR3: CASNPGTVDNYGYTF
V: TRBV9
D: TRBD1
J: TRBJ1-2
size: few

DNA: TGTGCCAGCAGCCACCGGGGGGCCGGGGAGCTGTTTTTT
CDR3: CASSHRGAGELFF
V: TRBV12-3/TRBV12-4
D: TRBD2
J: TRBJ2-2
size: few

DNA: TGTGCCAGCAGCCTCTCCGGGCGGGTAAACAATGAGCAGTTCTTC
CDR3: CASSLSGRVNNEQFF
V: TRBV27
D: NA
J: TRBJ2-1
size: NA

DNA: TGTGCCAGCAGCTTGAGACATGGGCAGACCCAGTACTTC
CDR3: CASSLRHGQTQYF
V: TRBV7-8
D: NA
J: TRBJ2-5
size: many

DNA: TGTGCCAGCAGTGACTCCCCAGGGGAAGCCGGGGAGCTGTTTTTT
CDR3: CASSDSPGEAGELFF
V: TRBV6-4
D: NA
J: TRBJ2-2
size: once

DNA: TGCAGCATCACTAGCGGGGGAAGAGGAGAGCAGTACTTC
CDR3: CSITSGGRGEQYF
V: TRBV29-1
D: TRBD2
J: TRBJ2-7
size: many

DNA: TGTGCCACCAGCAGGGGTCCCGGGGGAGATACGCAGTATTTT
CDR3: CATSRGPGGDTQYF
V: TRBV15
D: NA
J: TRBJ2-3
size: many

DNA: TGTGCCAGCAGCGAGACGGGACAGGGGGCCCTTTATAATTCACCCCTCCACTTT
CDR3: CASSETGQGALYNSPLHF
V: TRBV11-1
D: TRBD1
J: TRBJ1-6
size: NA

DNA: TGTGCCAGTAGTCGGAGACAGGGTTCGATCTCCTACAATGAGCAGTTCTTC
CDR3: CASSRRQGSISYNEQFF
V: TRBV19
D: TRBD1
J: TRBJ2-1
size: NA

DNA: TGTGCTAGCAGCACTACGAAGGTCTTTGGAAACACCATATATTTT
CDR3: CASSTTKVFGNTIYF
V: TRBV27
D: NA
J: TRBJ1-3
size: few

DNA: TGCAGCGTCCGCGCCGGGACGGCCAGAGAGACCCAGTACTTC
CDR3: CSVRAGTARETQYF
V: TRBV29-1
D: NA
J: TRBJ2-5
size: many

DNA: TGTGCCAGCAGTCGCCTGTCTCCCTCCTCCTACAATGAGCAGTTCTTC
CDR3: CASSRLSPSSYNEQFF
V: TRBV6-2/TRBV6-3
D: NA
J: TRBJ2-1
size: NA

DNA: TGCGCCAGCAGCTGGGAGTCGGAGACCCAGTACTTC
CDR3: CASSWESETQYF
V: TRBV5-1
D: NA
J: TRBJ2-5
size: NA

DNA: TGTGCCAGCAGCCTCCGGGACACCTTCTACGAGCAGTACTTC
CDR3: CASSLRDTFYEQYF
V: TRBV7-2
D: NA
J: TRBJ2-7
size: many

DNA: TGCGCCAGCAGCCAAGAGATAGGCGCGGCGGGAGGTCTCTCCTACGAGCAGTACTTC
CDR3: CASSQEIGAAGGLSYEQYF
V: TRBV4-3
D: TRBD2
J: TRBJ2-7
size: few

DNA: TGTGCCAGCAGCCAAAGCCGGGACAACCAAGAGACCCAGTACTTC
CDR3: CASSQSRDNQETQYF
V: TRBV6-5
D: NA
J: TRBJ2-5
size: few

DNA: TGCAGTGCTAGAGTACCAGGGACAGGGGCCGCCACCATATATTTT
CDR3: CSARVPGTGAATIYF
V: TRBV20-1
D: TRBD1
J: TRBJ1-3
size: many

DNA: TGTGCCAGCAGCCTCACAGGGTACCGGTTCTTC
CDR3: CASSLTGYRFF
V: TRBV7-2
D: NA
J: TRBJ2-1
size: NA

DNA: TGCGCCAGCGGGCTAGAGGACTATGGCTACACCTTC
CDR3: CASGLEDYGYTF
V: TRBV5-1
D: NA
J: TRBJ1-2
size: NA

DNA: TGTGCCAGCAGCTTGTTACTAGCGGGGGCCTCTGAGTACTTC
CDR3: CASSLLLAGASEYF
V: TRBV5-5
D: TRBD2
J: TRBJ2-7
size: NA

DNA: TGTGCCAGCAGCCCCTGGGGGACTAGCGGGAGAGGCGCAGATACGCAGTATTTT
CDR3: CASSPWGTSGRGADTQYF
V: TRBV9
D: TRBD2
J: TRBJ2-3
size: NA

DNA: TGTGCCAGCAGTTCCCCTCGCGGGACGGGTGAGACCCAGTACTTC
CDR3: CASSSPRGTGETQYF
V: TRBV28
D: NA
J: TRBJ2-5
size: NA

DNA: TGTGCCAGCAGCGTAACCGGACAGATGAACACTGAAGCTTTCTTT
CDR3: CASSVTGQMNTEAFF
V: TRBV9
D: NA
J: TRBJ1-1
size: few

DNA: TGCAGTGAAATAGCGGGAGTCTCGAATGAGCAGTTCTTC
CDR3: CSEIAGVSNEQFF
V: TRBV20-1
D: TRBD2
J: TRBJ2-1
size: NA

DNA: TGTGCCAGCAGCTTGAGACACAGGGGCCCAGATACGCAGTATTTC
CDR3: CASSLRHRGPDTQYF
V: TRBV7-8
D: TRBD1
J: TRBJ2-3
size: NA

DNA: TGCAGCGTTGTGAACGGGAGACGGAACAACGAGCAGTACTTC
CDR3: CSVVNGRRNNEQYF
V: TRBV29-1
D: NA
J: TRBJ2-7
size: NA

DNA: TGTGCCAGCAGCTTAAGGGAGGGCTCCTACAATGAGCAGTTCTTC
CDR3: CASSLREGSYNEQFF
V: TRBV7-2
D: TRBD2
J: TRBJ2-1
size: NA

DNA: TGTGCCAGCAGTTTCGGAAGCGGGAGCCGCGAGACCCAGTACTTC
CDR3: CASSFGSGSRETQYF
V: TRBV28
D: TRBD2
J: TRBJ2-5
size: NA

DNA: TGTGCCAGCAGCGGACCAACTATGACAGCGAACTATGGCTACACCTTC
CDR3: CASSGPTMTANYGYTF
V: TRBV11-3
D: NA
J: TRBJ1-2
size: few

DNA: TGTGCCAGCAGTTTAGATTCCCGGACAGTGCGAATTGGCGGGGAGCTGTTTTTT
CDR3: CASSLDSRTVRIGGELFF
V: TRBV27
D: NA
J: TRBJ2-2
size: NA

DNA: TGTGCCAGCAGCCCCGGACTAGCGGTAGCAGGGCAGTTCTTC
CDR3: CASSPGLAVAGQFF
V: TRBV7-2
D: TRBD2
J: TRBJ2-1
size: NA

DNA: TGTGCCAGCAGCCGAACAATCAGGGGATCCGTGGTCGGGGAGACCCAGTACTTC
CDR3: CASSRTIRGSVVGETQYF
V: TRBV7-6
D: NA
J: TRBJ2-5
size: few

DNA: TGTGCCAGCAGCTTAAGTTCAGGAAGCTCTGGGGCCGACGTCCTGACTTTC
CDR3: CASSLSSGSSGADVLTF
V: TRBV7-3
D: NA
J: TRBJ2-6
size: NA

DNA: TGCGCCAGCAGCTTGGTTCTAGCGGGATCCTACAATGAGCAGTTCTTC
CDR3: CASSLVLAGSYNEQFF
V: TRBV5-1
D: TRBD2
J: TRBJ2-1
size: NA

DNA: TGTGCCAGCAGTGAATTTACAGGGGGCGTTGGCTACACCTTC
CDR3: CASSEFTGGVGYTF
V: TRBV2
D: TRBD1
J: TRBJ1-2
size: NA

DNA: TGTGCCAGCAGCCCCCGACATGGCACCGGGGAGCTGTTTTTT
CDR3: CASSPRHGTGELFF
V: TRBV12-3/TRBV12-4
D: NA
J: TRBJ2-2
size: NA

DNA: TGTGCCAGCAGCTTAAGCCACGACTACGAGCAGTACTTC
CDR3: CASSLSHDYEQYF
V: TRBV13
D: NA
J: TRBJ2-7
size: NA

DNA: TGCGCCAGCAGCTTAGAAGTTAATGAAAAACTGTTTTTT
CDR3: CASSLEVNEKLFF
V: TRBV5-1
D: NA
J: TRBJ1-4
size: NA

DNA: TGTGCCAGCAGTTTAGCGGCCCCCTACGAGCAGTACTTC
CDR3: CASSLAAPYEQYF
V: TRBV12-3/TRBV12-4
D: NA
J: TRBJ2-7
size: many

DNA: TGTGCCAGTACCGGGACAGTCACCGGGGAGCTGTTTTTT
CDR3: CASTGTVTGELFF
V: TRBV14
D: TRBD1
J: TRBJ2-2
size: few

DNA: TGTGCCACCAGCAGAGTGCCCACAGATACGCAGTATTTT
CDR3: CATSRVPTDTQYF
V: TRBV15
D: NA
J: TRBJ2-3
size: NA

DNA: TGTGCCAGCAGCCAACATGGACAGGAGCAGTTCTTC
CDR3: CASSQHGQEQFF
V: TRBV16
D: NA
J: TRBJ2-1
size: few

DNA: TGCGCCAGCAGCCAGGGCACAACAGGGGGCTCAGAGACCCAGTACTTC
CDR3: CASSQGTTGGSETQYF
V: TRBV4-3
D: TRBD1
J: TRBJ2-5
size: NA

DNA: TGTGCCAGCAGCCATCTGGATCGCAACACTGAAGCTTTCTTT
CDR3: CASSHLDRNTEAFF
V: TRBV3-1
D: NA
J: TRBJ1-1
size: NA

DNA: TGTGCCAGCAGCCCAGGGACAGAGAAAAATAATTCACCCCTCCACTTT
CDR3: CASSPGTEKNNSPLHF
V: TRBV7-9
D: TRBD1
J: TRBJ1-6
size: NA

DNA: TGTGCCAGCAGCCAAGGTTCAGCTCCCTCCTACGAGCAGTACTTC
CDR3: CASSQGSAPSYEQYF
V: TRBV3-1
D: NA
J: TRBJ2-7
size: NA